This T cell receptor beta chain was retrieved from a study of blood T cell repertoires in COVID-19. Study in general: COVID-19 samples, acute and convalescent, were from the United States, Italy and Spain. PBMCs, B-cell-depleted T cells, or T cells provided the cDNA or gDNA that made up the material.

As processed by the authors: Estimated nucleated cell counts came from reference gene primer amplification. TCRdb keeps only in-frame clones here, not all; method: immunoSEQ multiplex PCR. V, J and clone size were drawn from that table, and D and trimming were deduced from the DNA. The table shows around 230,000 clones, with roughly 90% occurring only once. Germline V gene data show CDR1 as SNHLY and CDR2 as FYNNEI. V lost 0 bases and J lost 4; bases outside the gene matches: 10. This CDR3 is 17 amino acids long. The chain couples TRBV2 to TRBJ2-7; 9 bases are a match to TRBD1. Sequenced sample: peripheral blood. This clonotype was sampled from a man aged 25 to 40 who had recovered from COVID-19. CDR3 in DNA: TGTGCCAGCAGTGAAGCGGGGACAGGGCTCACAGGTTACGAGCAGTACTTC. This codes for CASSEAGTGLTGYEQYF.